Below, 12 T cell receptor beta chains from the same sample are listed, as sequenced in a study of CXCR3-negative and CXCR3-positive naive CD8 T cells. Points from the study as a whole: CXCR3-negative naive cells had less hydrophobic TRB CDR3s than did CXCR3-positive naive cells.

These receptors have no known antigen. Through 5' RACE with UMI labels, the TRB cDNA libraries were prepared. TCRdb re-called the 5' RACE reads, yielding one record per CDR3 amino acid sequence without DNA. Recorded for this sample: several thousand distinct CDR3 sequences. Sequencing was performed on naive CXCR3+ CD8+ T cells from blood. Sample subset: CD45RO-CCR7+CD27+CD95- naive CD8+ T cells expressing CXCR3 (TNR3+). Every receptor here comes from a human donor in good health. Some clones in this sample may be carry-over from other donors' samples.

By frequency, this clonotype is medium-sized. The chain employs TRBV29-1 and TRBJ2-3; the D call from TCRdb, TRBD2, cannot be confirmed without DNA. The CDR3 totals 14 residues. Per germline, CDR1 SQVTM and CDR2 ANQGSEA. The CDR3 loop reads CSVLGGLGTDTQYF.

J is TRBJ2-4 and V is TRBV2; TCRdb's D call, TRBD2, is unchecked because there is no DNA. There are 16 residues in the CDR3. The germline CDR1 and CDR2 sequences are SNHLY and FYNNEI. The CDR3 sequence: CASSDEEAGGQNIQYF.

The chain couples TRBV28 to TRBJ1-1; TCRdb names TRBD1, which stays unverified in the absence of DNA. Germline CDR1 reads MDHEN; CDR2 reads SYDVKM. The CDR3 covers 14 residues. CDR3 sequence: CASRPRDPAPPAFF.

The chain has TRBV21-1 and TRBJ2-7; TCRdb outputs TRBD1, but without DNA this stays unchecked. TRBV21-1 has pseudogene status. The CDR3 runs to 15 residues. CDR3 in amino acids: CASSNLTGEDYEQYF.

According to its frequency, this clonotype is medium-sized. The V gene is TRBV4-2, the J gene TRBJ1-3. CDR1 LGHNA and CDR2 YNFKEQ come from the germline V gene. The CDR3 runs to 15 residues. The CDR3 sequence is CASSQGTGSGNTIYF.

This clonotype counts as medium-sized by frequency. V and J are TRBV5-1 and TRBJ2-1. This CDR3 has 16 amino acids. Germline CDR1 is SGHRS and CDR2 is YFSETQ. CDR3 residues: CASSLAEAGVYNEQFF.

The chain couples TRBV29-1 to TRBJ2-1; TCRdb names TRBD2, which stays unverified in the absence of DNA. The germline V gene encodes CDR1 SQVTM and CDR2 ANQGSEA. CDR3 length equals 19 residues. CDR3 protein: CSVEVILGLDWSSYNEQFF.

V gene TRBV25-1 combines with J gene TRBJ2-7; TCRdb's assignment of TRBD1 cannot be checked, as there is no DNA. The CDR3 is 16 residues long. CDR1 is MGHDK, CDR2 SYGVNS, per germline. CDR3 sequence: CASSEYGTATAYEQYF.

CDR3 region: CSGTSGSSGGELFF. V usage is TRBV29-1 and J usage is TRBJ2-2; TCRdb outputs TRBD2, but without DNA this stays unchecked. Germline V gives CDR1 SQVTM, CDR2 ANQGSEA. The CDR3 loop spans 14 amino acids.

The chain employs TRBV28 and TRBJ2-3; lacking DNA, the TRBD2 call made by TCRdb goes unchecked. The CDR3 is 12 residues long. Germline V gives CDR1 MDHEN, CDR2 SYDVKM. CDR3 loop: CASSPSEYTQYF. Full variable domain (remainder filled in from reference TRBV28 and TRBJ2-3): DVKVTQSSRYLVKRTGEKVFLECVQDMDHENMFWYRQDPGLGLRLIYFSYDVKMKEKGDIPEGYSVSREKKERFSLILESASTNQTSMYLCASSPSEYTQYFGPGTRLTVL.

This clonotype is labeled medium-sized (0.01 to 0.1%) based on frequency. This chain joins TRBV29-1 and TRBJ2-1; TCRdb returns TRBD2, unconfirmable since there is no DNA. The germline CDR1 and CDR2 sequences are SQVTM and ANQGSEA. This CDR3 has 14 residues. CDR3 sequence: CSVDGGLVPNEQFF.

By frequency, this clonotype registers medium-sized. The CDR3 region is CASSSGTGYISEQFF. The chain uses TRBV5-1 and TRBJ2-1; the D call from TCRdb, TRBD1, cannot be confirmed without DNA. Germline loops: CDR1 SGHRS, CDR2 YFSETQ. The CDR3 totals 15 residues.